This passage covers 8 T cell receptor beta chains from one sample sequenced in a study of T cell responses to AZD1222 COVID-19 vaccine. This table comes from immunoSEQ multiplex PCR, and its TCRdb copy is limited to in-frame clones, with some not included. The sample consists of 150,000 to 200,000 clones, roughly 90% of them appearing once. Source: peripheral blood, taken on day 0 of AZD1222 vaccination. The receptors derive from an adult in good health.

The V call is TRBV3-1 (or the pseudogene TRBV3-2), the J call TRBJ2-7; 9 positions match TRBD2. The CDR3 consists of 16 residues. Unmatched junction bases numbered 6, after V lost 1 base and J lost 2 bases. Per germline, CDR1 LGHDT and CDR2 YNNKEL (reference sequence). The CDR3: CASSQGASGATYEQYF. Written as DNA, the CDR3 is TGTGCCAGCAGCCAAGGGGCTAGCGGGGCTACCTACGAGCAGTACTTC.

This clone was recorded only once. Other DNA sequences in this specimen translate into the identical CDR3. The genes are TRBV18 and TRBJ1-1; 8 bases line up with TRBD1. The germline gives CDR1 KGHSH, CDR2 LQKENI. The CDR3 is made up of 15 amino acids. J gave up 1 base and V 6 bases, and 7 bases lay outside the gene matches. Here the CDR3 DNA reads TGTGCCAGCTCTCCTGGACAGGGCGGGAACACTGAAGCTTTCTTT. It translates to CASSPGQGGNTEAFF.

V usage is TRBV2 and J usage is TRBJ1-2; D gene unclear. The V gene's germline CDR1 is SNHLY and CDR2 FYNNEI. The CDR3 extends over 14 amino acids. V dropped 6 bases and J dropped 2 bases, with 13 bases sitting between them. Here the CDR3 reads CASRWGRGNYGYTF. For the CDR3, the DNA is TGTGCCAGCAGATGGGGTAGAGGGAACTATGGCTACACCTTC.

The chain has TRBV3-1 (or the pseudogene TRBV3-2) and TRBJ1-5; no clear D gene. The CDR3 spans 13 residues. CDR1 is LGHDT, CDR2 YNNKEL, per germline (reference sequence). V shed 1 base and J shed 8 bases, with 9 bases lying between them. CDR3 sequence reads: CASSQVGLKPQHF. DNA for the CDR3: TGTGCCAGCAGCCAAGTTGGGTTGAAGCCCCAGCATTTT.

The chain couples TRBV2 to TRBJ2-7; the D gene is possibly TRBD1 (5 bases). CDR1 and CDR2 from the germline V gene are SNHLY and FYNNEI. Trimming cost V 10 bases and J 4 bases, with 17 bases left between them. This CDR3 has 13 amino acids. DNA for the CDR3: TGTGCCATTCGAGACAGCCTGGAATACGAGCAGTACTTC. Encoded protein: CAIRDSLEYEQYF.

The chain has TRBV29-1 and TRBJ2-1; 7 nucleotides line up with TRBD2. The CDR3 is 14 residues long. Germline V gives CDR1 SQVTM, CDR2 ANQGSEA. Losses at the gene ends were 4 bases for V and 4 bases for J; bases not matched to a gene: 7. The CDR3 loop is CSVAPGGNYNEQFF. The CDR3 DNA follows: TGCAGCGTTGCCCCCGGGGGGAATTACAATGAGCAGTTCTTC.

CDR3 loop: CATSLSGTGGGEQFF. CDR3 coding DNA: TGTGCCACCAGTCTCTCCGGGACAGGGGGCGGTGAGCAGTTCTTC. V and J are TRBV24-1 and TRBJ2-1, with TRBD1 matching over 12 bases. The germline V gene encodes CDR1 KGHDR and CDR2 SFDVKD. The CDR3 runs 15 residues. V was clipped by 6 bases and J by 9 bases; unmatched bases: 8.

The chain uses TRBV25-1 and TRBJ1-1; 8 bases line up with TRBD1. CDR3 length: 15 amino acids. Unmatched junction bases numbered 6, after V lost 6 bases and J lost 0 bases. Germline lookup yields CDR1 MGHDK and CDR2 SYGVNS. CDR3 bases: TGTGCCAGCAGATCTACAGGGGGAATGAACACTGAAGCTTTCTTT. Its protein product is CASRSTGGMNTEAFF.